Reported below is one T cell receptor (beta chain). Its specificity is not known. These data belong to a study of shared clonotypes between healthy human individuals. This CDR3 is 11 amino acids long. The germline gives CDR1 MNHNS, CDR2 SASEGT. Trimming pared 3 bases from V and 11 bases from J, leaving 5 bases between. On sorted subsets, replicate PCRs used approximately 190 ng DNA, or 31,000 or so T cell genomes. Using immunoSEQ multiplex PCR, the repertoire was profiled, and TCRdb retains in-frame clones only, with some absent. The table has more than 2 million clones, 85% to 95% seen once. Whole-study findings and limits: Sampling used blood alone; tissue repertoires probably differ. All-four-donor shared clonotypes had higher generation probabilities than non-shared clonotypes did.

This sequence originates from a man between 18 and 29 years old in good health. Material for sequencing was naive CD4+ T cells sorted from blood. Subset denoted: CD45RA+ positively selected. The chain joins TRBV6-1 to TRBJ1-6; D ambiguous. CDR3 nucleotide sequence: TGTGCCAGCAGTGAGCGGCCACCCCTCCACTTT. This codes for CASSERPPLHF.